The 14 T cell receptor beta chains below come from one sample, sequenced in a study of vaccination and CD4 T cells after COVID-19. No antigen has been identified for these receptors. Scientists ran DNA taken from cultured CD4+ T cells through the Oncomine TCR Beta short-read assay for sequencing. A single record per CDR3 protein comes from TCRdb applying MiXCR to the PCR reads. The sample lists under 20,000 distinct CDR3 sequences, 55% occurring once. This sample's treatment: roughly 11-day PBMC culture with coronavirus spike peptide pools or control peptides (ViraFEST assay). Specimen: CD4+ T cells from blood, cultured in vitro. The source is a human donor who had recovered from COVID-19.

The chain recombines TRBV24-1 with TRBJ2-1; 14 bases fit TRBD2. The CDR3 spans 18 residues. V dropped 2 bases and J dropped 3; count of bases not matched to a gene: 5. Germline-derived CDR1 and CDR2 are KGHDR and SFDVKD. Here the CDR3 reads CATSDWGTSGSLYNEQFF. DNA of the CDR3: TGTGCCACCAGTGATTGGGGGACTAGCGGGAGCCTCTACAATGAGCAGTTCTTC.

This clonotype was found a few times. CDR3 protein: CASSFSTTEAFF. The CDR3 region has the DNA TGTGCCAGCAGTTTCTCCACCACTGAAGCTTTCTTT. The chain joins TRBV28 to TRBJ1-1, with no clear D. The CDR3 covers 12 residues. Trimming removed 3 bases at V and 4 bases at J, with 6 bases between. Germline values: CDR1 MDHEN, CDR2 SYDVKM.

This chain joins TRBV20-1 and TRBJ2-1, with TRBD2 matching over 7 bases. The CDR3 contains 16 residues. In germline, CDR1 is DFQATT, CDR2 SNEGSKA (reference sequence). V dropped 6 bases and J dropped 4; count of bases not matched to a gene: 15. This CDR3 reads CSAPRASGGQYNEQFF. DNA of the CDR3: TGCAGTGCCCCCCGGGCTAGCGGAGGTCAATACAATGAGCAGTTCTTC.

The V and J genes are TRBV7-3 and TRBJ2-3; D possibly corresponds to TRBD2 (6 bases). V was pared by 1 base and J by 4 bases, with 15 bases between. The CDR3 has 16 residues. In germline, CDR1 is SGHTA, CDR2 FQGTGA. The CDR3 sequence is CASSLRSLADADTQYF. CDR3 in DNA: TGTGCCAGCAGCTTAAGGTCACTAGCTGATGCAGATACGCAGTATTTT.

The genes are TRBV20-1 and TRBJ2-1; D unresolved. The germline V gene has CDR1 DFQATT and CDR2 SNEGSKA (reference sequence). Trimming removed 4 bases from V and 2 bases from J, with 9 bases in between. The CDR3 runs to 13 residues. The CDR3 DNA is TGCAGTGCTATTGCCTTTCCCTACAATGAGCAGTTCTTC. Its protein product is CSAIAFPYNEQFF.

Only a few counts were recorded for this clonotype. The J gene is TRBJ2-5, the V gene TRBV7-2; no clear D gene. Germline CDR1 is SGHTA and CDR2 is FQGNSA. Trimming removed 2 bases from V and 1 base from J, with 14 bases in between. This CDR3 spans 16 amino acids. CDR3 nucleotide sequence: TGTGCCAGCAGCTTAAAAAAGGCAGCGATCCAAGAGACCCAGTACTTC. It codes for CASSLKKAAIQETQYF.

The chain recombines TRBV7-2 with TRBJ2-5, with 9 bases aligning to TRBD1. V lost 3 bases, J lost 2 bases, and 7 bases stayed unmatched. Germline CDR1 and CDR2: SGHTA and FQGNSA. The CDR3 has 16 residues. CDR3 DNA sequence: TGTGCCAGCAGCTTTGGACAGGGGCCGTCGCAAGAGACCCAGTACTTC. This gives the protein CASSFGQGPSQETQYF.

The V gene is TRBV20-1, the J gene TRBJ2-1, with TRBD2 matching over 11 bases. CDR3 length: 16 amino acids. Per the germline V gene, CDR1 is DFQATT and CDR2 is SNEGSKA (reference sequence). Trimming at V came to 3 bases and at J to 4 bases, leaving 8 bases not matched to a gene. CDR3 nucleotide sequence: TGCAGTGCTAGTAGACTAGCGGGGAGTTTATACAATGAGCAGTTCTTC. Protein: CSASRLAGSLYNEQFF.

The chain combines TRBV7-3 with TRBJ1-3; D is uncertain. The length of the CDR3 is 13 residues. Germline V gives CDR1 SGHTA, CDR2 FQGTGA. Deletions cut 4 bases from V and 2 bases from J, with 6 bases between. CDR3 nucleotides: TGTGCCAGCAGCTCAGATACTGGAAACACCATATATTTT. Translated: CASSSDTGNTIYF.

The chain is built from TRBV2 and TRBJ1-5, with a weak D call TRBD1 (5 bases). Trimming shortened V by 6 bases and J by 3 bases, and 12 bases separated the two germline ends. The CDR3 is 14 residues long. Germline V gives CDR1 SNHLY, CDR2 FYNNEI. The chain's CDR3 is CASRGDSTNQPQHF. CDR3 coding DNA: TGTGCCAGCAGAGGAGACAGCACCAATCAGCCCCAGCATTTT.

Written as DNA, the CDR3 is TGTGCCAGCACTGGACAGGGGGCAGGTGGCTACACCTTC. This sequence encodes CASTGQGAGGYTF. This chain connects TRBV6-1 to TRBJ1-2; 11 nucleotides line up with TRBD1. Trimming removed 7 bases from V and 7 bases from J; junction bases left unmatched: 5. Germline V CDR1 and CDR2: MNHNS, SASEGT. The CDR3 is made up of 13 amino acids.

The CDR3 DNA reads as TGCGCCAGCAGCCGACAGGGGCAAGAGACCCAGTACTTC. Encoded protein: CASSRQGQETQYF. The rearrangement links TRBV10-1 to TRBJ2-5; TRBD1 matches at 8 bases. V lost 6 bases, J lost 2 bases, and 2 bases stayed unmatched. Germline V gene data show CDR1 as WNHNN and CDR2 as SYGVQD (reference sequence). The CDR3 runs to 13 residues.

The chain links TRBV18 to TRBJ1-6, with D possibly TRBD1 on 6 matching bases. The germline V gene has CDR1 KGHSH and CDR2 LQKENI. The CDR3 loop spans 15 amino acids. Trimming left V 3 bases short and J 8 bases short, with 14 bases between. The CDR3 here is CASSPPGGGDSPLHF. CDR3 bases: TGTGCCAGCTCACCGCCGGGGGGCGGGGATTCACCCCTCCACTTT. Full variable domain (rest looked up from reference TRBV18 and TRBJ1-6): NAGVMQNPRHLVRRRGQEARLRCSPMKGHSHVYWYRQLPEEGLKFMVYLQKENIIDESGMPKERFSAEFPKEGPSILRIQQVVRGDSAAYFCASSPPGGGDSPLHFGNGTRLTVT.

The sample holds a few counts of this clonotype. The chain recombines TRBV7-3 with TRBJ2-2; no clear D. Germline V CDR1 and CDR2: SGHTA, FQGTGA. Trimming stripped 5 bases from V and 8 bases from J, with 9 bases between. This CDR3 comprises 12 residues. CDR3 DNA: TGTGCCAGCAGCCCAGTAATGGGGGAGCTGTTTTTT. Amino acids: CASSPVMGELFF.